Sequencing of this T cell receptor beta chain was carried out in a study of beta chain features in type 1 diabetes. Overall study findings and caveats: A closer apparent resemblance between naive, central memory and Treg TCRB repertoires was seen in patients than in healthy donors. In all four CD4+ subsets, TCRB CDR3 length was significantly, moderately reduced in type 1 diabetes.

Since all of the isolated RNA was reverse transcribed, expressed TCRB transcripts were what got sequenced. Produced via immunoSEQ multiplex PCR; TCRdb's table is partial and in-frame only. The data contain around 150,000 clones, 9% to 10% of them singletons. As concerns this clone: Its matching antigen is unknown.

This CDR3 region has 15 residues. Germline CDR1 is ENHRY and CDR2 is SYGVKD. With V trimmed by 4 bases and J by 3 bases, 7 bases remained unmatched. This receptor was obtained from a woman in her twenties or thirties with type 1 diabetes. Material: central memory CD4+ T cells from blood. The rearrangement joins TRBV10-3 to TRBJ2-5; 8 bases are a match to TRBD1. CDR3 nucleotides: TGTGCCATCAGTGTCAGACCGGGACAGGAAGAGACCCAGTACTTC. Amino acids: CAISVRPGQEETQYF.